These 23 T cell receptor beta chains share one sample of origin, sequenced in a study of shared clonotypes between healthy human individuals. TCRdb's copy holds only in-frame clones and misses some; the assay was immunoSEQ multiplex PCR. The sample includes 2,500,000 or so clones, around 90% of them seen just once. Material for sequencing was naive CD4+ T cells from PBMCs. Subset described: CD45RA+ positively selected. The receptors here all came from a man aged 18 to 30 in good health. Some clones in this sample may be carry-over from other donors' samples.

The rearrangement links TRBV4-1 to TRBJ2-5, with 8 positions matching TRBD1. This CDR3 is 15 amino acids long. The germline V gene encodes CDR1 MGHRA and CDR2 YSYEKL. Trimming removed 1 base from V and 6 bases from J; junction bases left unmatched: 7. CDR3 protein: CASSQAGGANKTQYF. In DNA, the CDR3 is TGCGCCAGCAGCCAAGCAGGGGGCGCGAATAAGACCCAGTACTTC.

The chain has TRBV5-8 and TRBJ2-7; 11 bases map to TRBD1. V shed 4 bases, J shed 5 bases, and the junction held 5 bases outside the gene matches. This CDR3 is built from 14 residues. The germline V gene encodes CDR1 SGHTS and CDR2 YDEGEE. DNA of the CDR3: TGTGCCAGCAGCCAAAGGACAGGGGGCCACGAGCAGTACTTC. Translated, it gives CASSQRTGGHEQYF.

The genes are TRBV18 and TRBJ2-1; 8 nucleotides align to TRBD2. Germline CDR1 reads KGHSH; CDR2 reads LQKENI. V was pared by 5 bases and J by 8 bases, with 11 bases of the junction left unmatched. The CDR3 length is 15 residues. The CDR3 loop is CASSAGVVGLDEQFF. For the CDR3, the DNA is TGTGCCAGCTCAGCTGGGGTCGTGGGACTAGATGAGCAGTTCTTC.

The gene calls are TRBV7-2 and TRBJ2-7; D perhaps matches TRBD1 (5 bases). The CDR3 runs to 14 residues. V dropped 0 bases and J dropped 4 bases, with 10 bases sitting between them. The V gene's germline CDR1 is SGHTA and CDR2 FQGNSA. CDR3 DNA sequence: TGTGCCAGCAGCTTAGCCCTGACAGTGTACGAGCAGTACTTC. Translating gives CASSLALTVYEQYF.

This chain uses TRBV5-1 with TRBJ2-1; D assignment may be TRBD1 or TRBD2 (5 bases each). Germline CDR1 SGHRS, CDR2 YFSETQ. The CDR3 length is 15 residues. Trimming stripped 3 bases from V and 8 bases from J, with 18 bases between. CDR3 in DNA: TGCGCCAGCAGCTCCCTCGGGACCACCTCCGATGAGCAGTTCTTC. Its protein is CASSSLGTTSDEQFF.

This sequence joins TRBV28 and TRBJ2-7, with TRBD1 matching 10 bases. Trimming took 6 bases from V and 9 from J; bases not matched to a gene: 11. This CDR3 comprises 14 residues. Per the germline V gene, CDR1 is MDHEN and CDR2 is SYDVKM. The CDR3 sequence is CASRRTGGSLWQYF. For the CDR3, the DNA is TGTGCCAGCAGAAGGACAGGGGGTAGCCTTTGGCAGTACTTC. The entire variable domain, with the rest obtained from reference TRBV28 and TRBJ2-7, is as follows: DVKVTQSSRYLVKRTGEKVFLECVQDMDHENMFWYRQDPGLGLRLIYFSYDVKMKEKGDIPEGYSVSREKKERFSLILESASTNQTSMYLCASRRTGGSLWQYFGPGTRLTVT.

This sequence joins TRBV7-9 and TRBJ1-3; no clear D. The CDR3 spans 15 residues. The germline CDR1 and CDR2 sequences are SEHNR and FQNEAQ (reference sequence). The V and J ends lost 2 bases and 0 bases respectively, with 8 bases between them. The CDR3 region has the DNA TGTGCCAGCAGCTTAAGGCAGAGCTCTGGAAACACCATATATTTT. This sequence encodes CASSLRQSSGNTIYF.

The chain is built from TRBV9 and TRBJ2-1; 13 nucleotides agree with TRBD2. V trimming: 3 bases; J trimming: 6 bases; junction bases outside the gene matches: 9. CDR1 SGDLS and CDR2 YYNGEE come from the germline V gene. This CDR3 has 17 residues. The CDR3 spells CASSGTLAGGPGNEQFF. CDR3 DNA: TGTGCCAGCAGCGGTACACTAGCGGGAGGGCCCGGCAATGAGCAGTTCTTC.

This chain links TRBV15 with TRBJ2-1, with 10 nucleotides matching TRBD2. The germline V gene has CDR1 LNHNV and CDR2 YYDKDF (reference sequence). CDR3 size: 16 residues. The J segment lost 10 bases and the V segment lost 0 bases, leaving 9 bases of the junction unmatched. The CDR3 protein is CATSREIAGGRGEQFF. Here the CDR3 DNA reads TGTGCCACCAGCAGAGAAATAGCGGGAGGTCGGGGGGAGCAGTTCTTC.

V and J are TRBV7-9 and TRBJ2-4; 9 bases are shared with TRBD2. Germline V gene data show CDR1 as SEHNR and CDR2 as FQNEAQ (reference sequence). This CDR3 is 15 amino acids long. The V and J ends lost 6 bases and 7 bases, in that order; junction bases with no gene match: 10. The CDR3 coding sequence is TGTGCCAGCAGTTCTCCCGGGACTAGCTTGAACATTCAGTACTTC. Protein product: CASSSPGTSLNIQYF.

This rearrangement joins TRBV27 to TRBJ2-7; 7 positions match TRBD2. The CDR3 has 15 residues. The V gene end was trimmed by 4 bases and the J gene end by 0 bases; junction bases not matched to a gene: 6. CDR1 and CDR2 (germline): MNHEY, SMNVEV (reference sequence). In DNA, the CDR3 is TGTGCCAGCAGTTCAGCGGGACTACCCTCCTACGAGCAGTACTTC. Its protein product is CASSSAGLPSYEQYF.

The rearrangement joins TRBV13 to TRBJ1-4, with D possibly being TRBD1 (5 bases). Germline values: CDR1 PRHDT, CDR2 FYEKMQ (reference sequence). V shed 3 bases and J shed 5 bases, with 10 bases lying between them. This CDR3 spans 14 amino acids. The CDR3: CASSFQGMNEKLFF. The CDR3 DNA reads TGTGCCAGCAGCTTTCAGGGTATGAATGAAAAACTGTTTTTT. The full variable domain, in which reference TRBV13 and TRBJ1-4 provide the parts outside the CDR3, is AAGVIQSPRHLIKEKRETATLKCYPIPRHDTVYWYQQGPGQDPQFLISFYEKMQSDKGSIPDRFSAQQFSDYHSELNMSSLELGDSALYFCASSFQGMNEKLFFGSGTQLSVL.

A remark on this clone: The identical CDR3 is also encoded by other nucleotide sequences in the sample. In nucleotides, the CDR3 is TGCGCCAGCAGCCCCCGGACAGGGGGGAACACTGAAGCTTTCTTT. Translation: CASSPRTGGNTEAFF. This chain links TRBV5-1 with TRBJ1-1; the match to TRBD1 covers 10 bases. The CDR3 contains 15 residues. Germline lookup yields CDR1 SGHRS and CDR2 YFSETQ. Trimming removed 4 bases from V and 1 base from J; junction bases left unmatched: 4.

As for this clone: Other DNA sequences in this specimen translate into the identical CDR3. V usage is TRBV28 and J usage is TRBJ2-7, with D perhaps matching TRBD2 (6 bases). Trimming took 6 bases from V and 0 from J, leaving 12 bases between them. This CDR3 contains 14 residues. CDR1 and CDR2 from the germline V gene are MDHEN and SYDVKM. The CDR3 sequence: CASRDSGFSYEQYF. In DNA, the CDR3 is TGTGCCAGCAGAGATAGCGGTTTCTCCTACGAGCAGTACTTC.

The V and J genes are TRBV28 and TRBJ1-5, with a tentative D call TRBD1 (5 bases). The germline V gene encodes CDR1 MDHEN and CDR2 SYDVKM. Trimming took off 5 bases at V and 6 bases at J, with 14 bases between the two ends. This CDR3 comprises 14 residues. Written as DNA, the CDR3 is TGTGCCAGCAGTCTTGGGACCTGGGGTCAGCCCCAGCATTTT. Translating gives CASSLGTWGQPQHF.

This chain uses TRBV4-1 with TRBJ2-2; D perhaps matches TRBD1 (6 bases). Germline CDR1 MGHRA, CDR2 YSYEKL. V was pared by 4 bases and J by 1 base, with 13 bases between. The CDR3 has 16 amino acids. The CDR3: CASSLQGRGNTGELFF. The DNA for the CDR3 is TGCGCCAGCAGCCTCCAGGGGCGCGGGAACACCGGGGAGCTGTTTTTT.

V and J are TRBV5-6 and TRBJ1-3; no reliable D call. The germline V gene encodes CDR1 SGHDT and CDR2 YYEEEE. The V and J ends lost 4 bases and 0 bases respectively, with 11 bases between them. The CDR3 extends over 15 amino acids. The CDR3 here is CASSLRLASGNTIYF. The CDR3 DNA follows: TGTGCCAGCAGCCTACGACTAGCCTCTGGAAACACCATATATTTT.

The chain carries TRBV7-9 and TRBJ1-1; D uncertain. This CDR3 is 14 amino acids long. The germline V and J ends were trimmed by 8 bases and 1 base, with 14 bases remaining between them. Per germline, CDR1 SEHNR and CDR2 FQNEAQ (reference sequence). Here the CDR3 reads CASGPAIPNTEAFF. CDR3 DNA: TGTGCCAGCGGACCAGCCATCCCGAACACTGAAGCTTTCTTT.

As for this clone: This sample includes further DNA sequences coding for the same CDR3. V is TRBV29-1 and J is TRBJ2-1, with D maybe TRBD1 (6 bases). The germline V and J ends were trimmed by 4 bases and 4 bases, with 11 bases remaining between them. Germline V gives CDR1 SQVTM, CDR2 ANQGSEA. This CDR3 comprises 13 residues. The CDR3 spells CSVGGRAYNEQFF. CDR3 sequence (DNA): TGCAGCGTTGGGGGGCGGGCTTACAATGAGCAGTTCTTC.

This clone was recorded a few times. The genes are TRBV2 and TRBJ1-2, with D possibly TRBD1 on 6 matching bases. There are 12 residues in the CDR3. V dropped 9 bases and J dropped 5 bases, with 13 bases sitting between them. Germline V gives CDR1 SNHLY, CDR2 FYNNEI. In DNA, the CDR3 is TGTGCCAGAGAGGACAGTTCGTATGGCTACACCTTC. Encoded protein: CAREDSSYGYTF.

On this clone: The identical CDR3 is also encoded by other nucleotide sequences in the sample. The rearrangement uses TRBV5-1 and TRBJ2-5; D gene ambiguous. The CDR3 consists of 14 residues. CDR1 and CDR2 from the germline V gene are SGHRS and YFSETQ. The V gene lost 0 bases and the J gene lost 2 bases, with 8 bases spanning the gap. The CDR3 here is CASSLGTAQETQYF. CDR3 DNA: TGCGCCAGCAGCTTGGGGACGGCTCAAGAGACCCAGTACTTC.

A word on this clone: This sample includes further DNA sequences coding for the same CDR3. This sequence joins TRBV2 and TRBJ1-2, with 7 bases identical to TRBD1. Germline-derived CDR1 and CDR2 are SNHLY and FYNNEI. The J segment lost 5 bases and the V segment lost 6 bases, leaving 6 bases of the junction unmatched. The CDR3 is 13 residues long. CDR3 nucleotide sequence: TGTGCCAGCAGGGGGACAGCCCCATATGGCTACACCTTC. Translating it yields CASRGTAPYGYTF. The variable domain in full, with the rest retrieved from reference TRBV2 and TRBJ1-2, is EPEVTQTPSHQVTQMGQEVILRCVPISNHLYFYWYRQILGQKVEFLVSFYNNEISEKSEIFDDQFSVERPDGSNFTLKIRSTKLEDSAMYFCASRGTAPYGYTFGSGTRLTVV.

V gene TRBV5-1 combines with J gene TRBJ2-7; unclear D gene. In germline, CDR1 is SGHRS, CDR2 YFSETQ. This CDR3 comprises 13 residues. Trimming removed 0 bases at V and 7 bases at J, with 11 bases between. CDR3 DNA sequence: TGCGCCAGCAGCTTGGGTCCTTTGAGGGAGCAGTACTTC. This gives the protein CASSLGPLREQYF.